This is a list of T cell receptor beta chains from one sample in a study of shared T cell receptors in the human thymus. TCRdb's copy holds only in-frame clones and misses some; the assay was immunoSEQ multiplex PCR. The sample lists fewer than 700,000 clones; approximately 88% were seen once. These data also featured in a second study, about human thymus T cells.

What was sequenced was thymocytes. The receptors stem from a boy in the first two years of life with a congenital heart defect. The CDR3 runs from the conserved cysteine through the conserved F or W. The D gene is left open where the match is weak. A row's size may be missing; if present it is once, few, many or a size class.

>TRBV2|TRBJ2-5|TRBD2|NA
CAIHGTSVEETQYF
TGTGCCATCCATGGGACTAGCGTGGAAGAGACCCAGTACTTC
>TRBV6-5|TRBJ2-7|TRBD1|NA
CASSYGTGTHEQYF
TGTGCCAGCAGTTATGGGACAGGGACCCACGAGCAGTACTTC
>TRBV5-8|TRBJ1-1|NA|NA
CASSPPWAGSMNTEAFF
TGTGCCAGCAGCCCCCCATGGGCAGGATCGATGAACACTGAAGCTTTCTTT
>TRBV5-1|TRBJ2-7|TRBD1|NA
CASSLEPTGSLNEQYF
TGCGCCAGCAGCTTGGAACCGACAGGGAGTCTAAACGAGCAGTACTTC
>TRBV15|TRBJ2-7|TRBD1|NA
CATSARPRDRDVSSYEQYF
TGTGCCACCAGCGCCCGTCCTCGGGACAGGGATGTGAGCTCCTACGAGCAGTACTTC
>TRBV27|TRBJ2-3|TRBD2|NA
CASSPPGQEGLAGRADTQYF
TGTGCCAGCAGTCCTCCGGGACAGGAGGGACTAGCGGGAAGGGCAGATACGCAGTATTTT
>TRBV6-5|TRBJ2-3|NA|once
CASSYSLGTDTQYF
TGTGCCAGCAGTTACTCACTCGGCACAGATACGCAGTATTTT
>TRBV13|TRBJ2-4|TRBD2|NA
CASSILTGTSGPKNIQYF
TGTGCCAGCAGCATCCTGACCGGGACTAGCGGTCCCAAAAACATTCAGTACTTC
>TRBV18|TRBJ1-5|TRBD1|once
CASSPSGQGGNQPQHF
TGTGCCAGCTCACCCTCAGGACAGGGGGGGAATCAGCCCCAGCATTTT
>TRBV5-8|TRBJ2-4|TRBD1|few
CASSSTGELAKNIQYF
TGTGCCAGCAGCTCGACAGGGGAACTAGCCAAAAACATTCAGTACTTC
>TRBV27|TRBJ1-2|TRBD1|NA
CASSLYGTGSTYGYTF
TGTGCCAGCAGTTTATATGGGACAGGGTCGACCTATGGCTACACCTTC
>TRBV7-8|TRBJ2-5|TRBD1|few
CASSAATGRETQYF
TGTGCCAGCAGCGCAGCGACAGGGCGAGAGACCCAGTACTTC
>TRBV25-1|TRBJ2-7|TRBD1|NA
CASAGDRGSYEQYF
TGTGCCAGCGCCGGGGACAGGGGTTCCTACGAGCAGTACTTC
>TRBV18|TRBJ1-5|NA|NA
CASSPPNPGGHF
TGTGCCAGCTCACCACCGAACCCCGGGGGGCATTTT
>TRBV11-3|TRBJ1-1|NA|NA
CATQSGVGNTEAFF
TGTGCCACCCAATCGGGGGTCGGAAACACTGAAGCTTTCTTT
>TRBV6-1|TRBJ2-5|NA|once
CASSNSRVRETQYF
TGTGCCAGCAGTAACTCACGGGTTAGAGAGACCCAGTACTTC
>TRBV28|TRBJ2-3|TRBD1|few
CASSLRRQGPDTQYF
TGTGCCAGCAGTTTGCGGCGACAGGGACCAGATACGCAGTATTTT
>TRBV30|TRBJ2-5|TRBD2|NA
CAWRRGGETQYF
TGTGCCTGGAGGCGGGGGGGAGAGACCCAGTACTTC
>TRBV30|TRBJ1-4|NA|NA
CAWRPPRSNEKLFF
TGTGCCTGGAGGCCCCCGAGGTCTAATGAAAAACTGTTTTTT
>TRBV14|TRBJ2-6|TRBD2|NA
CASSQASSGNHSGANVLTF
TGTGCCAGCAGCCAAGCCTCTAGCGGGAACCACTCTGGGGCCAACGTCCTGACTTTC
>TRBV29-1|TRBJ2-7|NA|NA
CSVAREDEQYF
TGCAGCGTCGCTAGAGAGGACGAGCAGTACTTC
>TRBV4-3|TRBJ1-1|NA|NA
CASSQDFGPLRLNTEAFF
TGCGCCAGCAGCCAAGACTTTGGCCCACTAAGGTTGAACACTGAAGCTTTCTTT
>TRBV14|TRBJ2-2|NA|NA
CASSRDQRIHRELFF
TGTGCCAGCAGTCGAGACCAGCGGATACACCGGGAGCTGTTTTTT
>TRBV5-6|TRBJ2-5|TRBD2|NA
CASSLASGSGETQYF
TGTGCCAGCAGCTTGGCTAGCGGGAGTGGAGAGACCCAGTACTTC
>TRBV6-5|TRBJ2-7|TRBD2|few
CARKTTSGPDEQYF
TGTGCCAGGAAAACGACTAGCGGGCCAGACGAGCAGTACTTC
>TRBV25-1|TRBJ2-1|NA|once
CASSESWERPYNEQFF
TGTGCCAGCAGTGAAAGTTGGGAGAGGCCCTACAATGAGCAGTTCTTC
>TRBV7-9|TRBJ2-2|TRBD1|few
CASSLGDRGVPGELFF
TGTGCCAGCAGCCTAGGGGACAGGGGAGTTCCCGGGGAGCTGTTTTTT
>TRBV30|TRBJ2-7|TRBD2|NA
CAWNTRGLADYEQYF
TGTGCCTGGAACACCCGTGGACTAGCAGATTACGAGCAGTACTTC
>TRBV28|TRBJ2-1|TRBD2|NA
CASRLTSGHNEQFF
TGTGCCAGCAGACTCACTAGCGGGCACAATGAGCAGTTCTTC
>TRBV6-6|TRBJ2-7|NA|few
CASSYSRYEQYF
TGTGCCAGCAGTTACTCGCGCTACGAGCAGTACTTC
>TRBV28|TRBJ1-1|TRBD1|NA
CASSRRGQNTEAFF
TGTGCCAGCAGTAGGAGGGGGCAGAACACTGAAGCTTTCTTT